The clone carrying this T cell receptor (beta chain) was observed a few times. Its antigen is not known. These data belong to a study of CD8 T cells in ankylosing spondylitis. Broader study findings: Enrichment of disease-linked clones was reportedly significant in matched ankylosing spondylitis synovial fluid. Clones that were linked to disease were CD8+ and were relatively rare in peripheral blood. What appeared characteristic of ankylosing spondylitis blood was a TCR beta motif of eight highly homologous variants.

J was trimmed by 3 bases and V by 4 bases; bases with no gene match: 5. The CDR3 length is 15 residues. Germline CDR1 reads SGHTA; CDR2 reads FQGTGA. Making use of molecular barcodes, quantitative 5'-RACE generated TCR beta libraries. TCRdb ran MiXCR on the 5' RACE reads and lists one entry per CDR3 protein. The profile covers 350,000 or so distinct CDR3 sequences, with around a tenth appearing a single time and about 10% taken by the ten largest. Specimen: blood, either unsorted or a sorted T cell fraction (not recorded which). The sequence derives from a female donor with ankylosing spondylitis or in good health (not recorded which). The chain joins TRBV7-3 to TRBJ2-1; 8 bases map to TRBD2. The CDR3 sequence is CASSSRGGLYNEQFF. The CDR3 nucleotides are TGTGCCAGCAGCTCCCGGGGGGGCCTCTACAATGAGCAGTTCTTC. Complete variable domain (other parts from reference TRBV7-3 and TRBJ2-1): GAGVSQTPSNKVTEKGKYVELRCDPISGHTALYWYRQSLGQGPEFLIYFQGTGAADDSGLPNDRFFAVRPEGSVSTLKIQRTERGDSAVYLCASSSRGGLYNEQFFGPGTRLTVL.